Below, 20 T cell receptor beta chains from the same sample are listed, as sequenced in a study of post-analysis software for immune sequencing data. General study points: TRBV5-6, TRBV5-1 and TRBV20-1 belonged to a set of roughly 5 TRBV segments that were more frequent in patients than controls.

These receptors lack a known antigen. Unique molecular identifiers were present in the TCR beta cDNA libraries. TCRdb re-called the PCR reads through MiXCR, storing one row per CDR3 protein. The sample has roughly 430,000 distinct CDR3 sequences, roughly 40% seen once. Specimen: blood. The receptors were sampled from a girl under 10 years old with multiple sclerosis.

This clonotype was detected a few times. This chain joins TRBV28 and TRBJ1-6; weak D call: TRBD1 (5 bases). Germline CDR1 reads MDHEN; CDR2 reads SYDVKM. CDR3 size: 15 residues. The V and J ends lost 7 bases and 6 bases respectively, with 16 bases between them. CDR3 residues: CASTSRGGFNSPLHF. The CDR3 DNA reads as TGTGCCAGCACCTCGAGGGGCGGTTTTAATTCACCCCTCCACTTT.

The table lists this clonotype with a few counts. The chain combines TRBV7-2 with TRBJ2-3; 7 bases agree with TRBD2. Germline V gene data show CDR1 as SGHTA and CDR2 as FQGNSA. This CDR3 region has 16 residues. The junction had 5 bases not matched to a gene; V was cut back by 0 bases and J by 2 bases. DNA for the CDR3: TGTGCCAGCAGCTTAGCTGGGGGAGGGTTCACAGATACGCAGTATTTT. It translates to CASSLAGGGFTDTQYF.

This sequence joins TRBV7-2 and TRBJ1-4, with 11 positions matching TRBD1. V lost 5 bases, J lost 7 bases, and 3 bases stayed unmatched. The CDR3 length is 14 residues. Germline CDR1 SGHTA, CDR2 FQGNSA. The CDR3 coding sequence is TGTGCCAGCAGCCCCGGGACAGGGGGTGAAAAACTGTTTTTT. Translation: CASSPGTGGEKLFF.

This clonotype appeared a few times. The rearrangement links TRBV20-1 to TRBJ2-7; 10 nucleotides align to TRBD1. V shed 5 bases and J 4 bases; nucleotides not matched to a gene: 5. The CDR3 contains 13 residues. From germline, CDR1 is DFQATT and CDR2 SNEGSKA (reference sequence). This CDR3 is CSAAGTGVYEQYF. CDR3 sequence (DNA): TGCAGTGCTGCCGGGACAGGGGTGTACGAGCAGTACTTC.

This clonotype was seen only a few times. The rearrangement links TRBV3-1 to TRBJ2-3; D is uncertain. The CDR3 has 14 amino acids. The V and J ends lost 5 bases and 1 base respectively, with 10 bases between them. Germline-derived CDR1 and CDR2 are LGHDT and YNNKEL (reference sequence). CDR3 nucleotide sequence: TGTGCCAGCAGCAAAAGTAGACGCACAGATACGCAGTATTTT. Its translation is CASSKSRRTDTQYF.

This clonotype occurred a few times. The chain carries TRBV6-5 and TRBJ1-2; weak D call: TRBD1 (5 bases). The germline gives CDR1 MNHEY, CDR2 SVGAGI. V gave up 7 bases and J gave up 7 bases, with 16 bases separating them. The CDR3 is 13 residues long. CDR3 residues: CASTNRRGVGYTF. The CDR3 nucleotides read TGTGCCAGCACCAATCGGCGGGGGGTTGGCTACACCTTC.

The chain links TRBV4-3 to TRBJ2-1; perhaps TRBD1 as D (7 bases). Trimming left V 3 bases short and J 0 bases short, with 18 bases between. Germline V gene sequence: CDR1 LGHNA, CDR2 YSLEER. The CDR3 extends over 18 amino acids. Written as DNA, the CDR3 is TGCGCCAGCAGCCAGGACGACTGGCGGGACAGCTCCTACAATGAGCAGTTCTTC. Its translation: CASSQDDWRDSSYNEQFF.

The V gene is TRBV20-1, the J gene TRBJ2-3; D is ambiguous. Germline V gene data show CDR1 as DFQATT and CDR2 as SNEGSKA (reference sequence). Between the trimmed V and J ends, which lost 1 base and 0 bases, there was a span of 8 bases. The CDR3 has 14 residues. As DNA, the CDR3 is TGCAGTGCTAGAGGGTTAGCAAGCACAGATACGCAGTATTTT. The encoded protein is CSARGLASTDTQYF.

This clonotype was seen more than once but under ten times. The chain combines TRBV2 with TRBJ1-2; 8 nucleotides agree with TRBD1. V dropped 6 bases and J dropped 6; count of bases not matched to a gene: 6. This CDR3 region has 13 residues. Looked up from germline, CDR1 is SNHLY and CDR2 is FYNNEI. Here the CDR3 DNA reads TGTGCCAGCAGCGACGACAGGGGAGATGGCTACACCTTC. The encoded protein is CASSDDRGDGYTF.

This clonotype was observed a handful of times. CDR3: CASSLDQLGSYEQYF. DNA of the CDR3: TGCGCCAGCAGCTTGGACCAGCTAGGCTCCTACGAGCAGTACTTC. The chain couples TRBV5-1 to TRBJ2-7, with D uncertain. Deletions cut 0 bases from V and 0 bases from J, with 10 bases between. From germline, CDR1 is SGHRS and CDR2 YFSETQ. CDR3 length: 15 amino acids.

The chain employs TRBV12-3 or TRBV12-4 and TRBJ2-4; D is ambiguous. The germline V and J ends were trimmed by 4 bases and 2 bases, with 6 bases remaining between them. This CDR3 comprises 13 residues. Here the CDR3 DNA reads TGTGCCAGCAGTTCCCTCCCCAAAAACATTCAGTACTTC. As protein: CASSSLPKNIQYF.

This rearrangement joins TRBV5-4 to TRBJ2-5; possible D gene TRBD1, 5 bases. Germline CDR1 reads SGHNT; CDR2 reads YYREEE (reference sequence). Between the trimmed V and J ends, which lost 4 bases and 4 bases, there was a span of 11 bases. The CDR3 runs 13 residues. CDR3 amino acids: CASSTDILETQYF. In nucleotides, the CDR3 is TGTGCCAGCAGCACGGACATCTTAGAGACCCAGTACTTC.

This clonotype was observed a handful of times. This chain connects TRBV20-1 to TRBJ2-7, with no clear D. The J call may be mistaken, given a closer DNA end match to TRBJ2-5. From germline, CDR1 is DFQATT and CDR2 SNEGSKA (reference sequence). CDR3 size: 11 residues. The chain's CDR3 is CSARVGETQYF. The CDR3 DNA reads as TGCAGTGCTAGGGTGGGAGAGACCCAGTACTTC.

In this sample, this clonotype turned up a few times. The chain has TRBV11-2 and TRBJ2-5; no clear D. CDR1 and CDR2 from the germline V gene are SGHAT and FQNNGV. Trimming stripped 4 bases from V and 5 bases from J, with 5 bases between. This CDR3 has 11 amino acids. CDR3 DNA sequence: TGTGCCAGCAGCTCCTTGGAGACCCAGTACTTC. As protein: CASSSLETQYF.

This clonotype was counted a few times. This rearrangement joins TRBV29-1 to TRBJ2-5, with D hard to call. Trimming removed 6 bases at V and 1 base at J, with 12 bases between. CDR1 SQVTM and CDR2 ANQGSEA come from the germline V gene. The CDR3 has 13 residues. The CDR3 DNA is TGCAGCGTCTCCCCCGAGGTCCAAGAGACCCAGTACTTC. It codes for CSVSPEVQETQYF. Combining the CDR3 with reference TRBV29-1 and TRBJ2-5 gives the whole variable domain SAVISQKPSRDICQRGTSLTIQCQVDSQVTMMFWYRQQPGQSLTLIATANQGSEATYESGFVIDKFPISRPNLTFSTLTVSNMSPEDSSIYLCSVSPEVQETQYFGPGTRLLVL.

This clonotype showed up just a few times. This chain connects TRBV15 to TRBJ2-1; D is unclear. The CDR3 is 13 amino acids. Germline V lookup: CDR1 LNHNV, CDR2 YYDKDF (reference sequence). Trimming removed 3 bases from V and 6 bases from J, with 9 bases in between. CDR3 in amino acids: CATSSIGINEQFF. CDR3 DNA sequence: TGTGCCACCAGCAGTATAGGGATCAATGAGCAGTTCTTC.

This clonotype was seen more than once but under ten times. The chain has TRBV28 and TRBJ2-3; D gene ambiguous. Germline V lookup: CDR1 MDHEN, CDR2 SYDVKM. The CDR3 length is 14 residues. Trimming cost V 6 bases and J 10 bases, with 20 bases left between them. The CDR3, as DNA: TGTGCCAGCAGCGCCAACCCTAGTCCCAGAGCGCAGTATTTT. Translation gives CASSANPSPRAQYF.

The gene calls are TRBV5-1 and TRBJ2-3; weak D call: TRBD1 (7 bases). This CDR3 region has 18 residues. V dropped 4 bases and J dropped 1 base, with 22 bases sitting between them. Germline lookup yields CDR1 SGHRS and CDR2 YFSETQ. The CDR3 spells CASSMGDYRGGGTDTQYF. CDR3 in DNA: TGCGCCAGCAGCATGGGGGATTACAGGGGAGGCGGCACAGATACGCAGTATTTT.

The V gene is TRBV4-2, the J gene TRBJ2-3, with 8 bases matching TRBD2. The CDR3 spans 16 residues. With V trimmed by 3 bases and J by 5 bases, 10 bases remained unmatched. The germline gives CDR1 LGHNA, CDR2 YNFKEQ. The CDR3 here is CASSHQREGRVDTQYF. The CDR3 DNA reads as TGTGCCAGCAGCCATCAACGGGAGGGACGGGTAGATACGCAGTATTTT.

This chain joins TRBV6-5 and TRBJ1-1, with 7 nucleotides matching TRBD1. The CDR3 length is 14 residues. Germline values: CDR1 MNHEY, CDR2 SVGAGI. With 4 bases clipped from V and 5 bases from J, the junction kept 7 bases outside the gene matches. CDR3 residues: CASSFRGLGTEAFF. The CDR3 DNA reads TGTGCCAGCAGTTTTAGGGGGCTGGGGACTGAAGCTTTCTTT.